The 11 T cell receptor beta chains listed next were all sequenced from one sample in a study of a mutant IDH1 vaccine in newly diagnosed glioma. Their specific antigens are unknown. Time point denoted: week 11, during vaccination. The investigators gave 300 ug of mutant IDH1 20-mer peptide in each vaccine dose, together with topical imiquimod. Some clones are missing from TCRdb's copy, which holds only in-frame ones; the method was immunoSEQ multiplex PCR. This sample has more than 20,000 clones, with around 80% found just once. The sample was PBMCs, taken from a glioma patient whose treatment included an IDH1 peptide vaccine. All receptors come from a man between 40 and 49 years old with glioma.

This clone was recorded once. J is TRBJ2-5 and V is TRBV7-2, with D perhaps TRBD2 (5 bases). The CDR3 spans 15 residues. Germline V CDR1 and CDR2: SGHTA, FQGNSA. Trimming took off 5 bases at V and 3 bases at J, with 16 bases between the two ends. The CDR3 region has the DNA TGTGCCAGCAGCCCGGAAAGGACTCGCAAAGAGACCCAGTACTTC. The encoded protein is CASSPERTRKETQYF.

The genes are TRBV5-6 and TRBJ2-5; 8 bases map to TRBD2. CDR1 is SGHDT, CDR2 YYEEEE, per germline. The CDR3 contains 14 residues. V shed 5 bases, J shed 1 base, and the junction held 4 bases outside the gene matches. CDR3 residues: CASSYSGAQETQYF. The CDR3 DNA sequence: TGTGCCAGCAGTTATAGCGGGGCCCAAGAGACCCAGTACTTC.

The CDR3 bases are TGTGCCTGGAGTGTCGGCAGGGCGATAGGCTACACCTTC. This sequence encodes CAWSVGRAIGYTF. The chain combines TRBV30 with TRBJ1-2; tentative D call: TRBD1 (5 bases). The length of the CDR3 is 13 residues. V lost 0 bases, J lost 8 bases, and 13 bases lay in between. CDR1 is GTSNPN, CDR2 SVGIG, per germline (reference sequence).

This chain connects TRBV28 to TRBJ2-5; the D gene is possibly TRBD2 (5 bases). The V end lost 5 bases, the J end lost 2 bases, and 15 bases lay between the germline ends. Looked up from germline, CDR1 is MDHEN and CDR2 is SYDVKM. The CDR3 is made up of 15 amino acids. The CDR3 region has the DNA TGTGCCAGCAGTCCAAGCGGACTGGTACAAGAGACCCAGTACTTC. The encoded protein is CASSPSGLVQETQYF.

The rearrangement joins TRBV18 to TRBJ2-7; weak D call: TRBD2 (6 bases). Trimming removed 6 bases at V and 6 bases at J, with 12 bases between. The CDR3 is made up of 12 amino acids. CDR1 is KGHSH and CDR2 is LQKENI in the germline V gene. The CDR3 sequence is CASSELAGEQYF. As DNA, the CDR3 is TGTGCCAGCTCGGAACTAGCCGGCGAGCAGTACTTC.

In DNA, the CDR3 is TGTGCCAGCAGCTTGGGGACAGGGGAGGCCCAGTACTTC. Its protein product is CASSLGTGEAQYF. The chain joins TRBV7-8 to TRBJ2-5, with 10 bases aligning to TRBD1. CDR3 length equals 13 residues. V trimming: 3 bases; J trimming: 9 bases; junction bases outside the gene matches: 4. Germline values: CDR1 SGHVS, CDR2 FQNEAQ.

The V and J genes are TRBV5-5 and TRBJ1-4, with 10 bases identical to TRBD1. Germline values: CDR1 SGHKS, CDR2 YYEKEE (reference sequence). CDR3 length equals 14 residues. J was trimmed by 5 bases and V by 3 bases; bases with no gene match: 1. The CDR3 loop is CASSSGQGNEKLFF. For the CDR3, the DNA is TGTGCCAGCAGCTCGGGACAGGGGAATGAAAAACTGTTTTTT.

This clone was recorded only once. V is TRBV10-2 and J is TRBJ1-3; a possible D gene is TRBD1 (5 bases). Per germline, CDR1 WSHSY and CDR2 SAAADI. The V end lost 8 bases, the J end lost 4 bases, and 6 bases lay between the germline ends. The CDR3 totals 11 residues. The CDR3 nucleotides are TGCGCCAGCCGGGACGGAAACACCATATATTTT. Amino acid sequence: CASRDGNTIYF.

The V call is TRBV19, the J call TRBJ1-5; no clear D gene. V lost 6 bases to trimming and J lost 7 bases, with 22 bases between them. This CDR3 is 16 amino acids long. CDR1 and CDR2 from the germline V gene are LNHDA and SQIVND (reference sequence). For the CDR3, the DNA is TGTGCCAGTAGACCCAGCCGGGGTCCCTCAAACCAGCCCCAGCATTTT. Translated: CASRPSRGPSNQPQHF.

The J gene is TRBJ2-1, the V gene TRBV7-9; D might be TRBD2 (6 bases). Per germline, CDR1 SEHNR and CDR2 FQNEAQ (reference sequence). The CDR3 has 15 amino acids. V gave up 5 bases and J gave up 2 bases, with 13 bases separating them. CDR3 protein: CASSPRESPYNEQFF. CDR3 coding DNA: TGTGCCAGCAGCCCACGGGAGAGCCCCTACAATGAGCAGTTCTTC.

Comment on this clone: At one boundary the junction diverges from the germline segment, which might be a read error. CDR3 residues: CAWSYSDQPQHF. In DNA, the CDR3 is TGTGCCTGGAGTTATAGCGATCAGCCCCAGCATTTT. The rearrangement joins TRBV30 to TRBJ1-5; no clear D. The germline V gene encodes CDR1 GTSNPN and CDR2 SVGIG (reference sequence). The CDR3 sequence is 12 residues long.